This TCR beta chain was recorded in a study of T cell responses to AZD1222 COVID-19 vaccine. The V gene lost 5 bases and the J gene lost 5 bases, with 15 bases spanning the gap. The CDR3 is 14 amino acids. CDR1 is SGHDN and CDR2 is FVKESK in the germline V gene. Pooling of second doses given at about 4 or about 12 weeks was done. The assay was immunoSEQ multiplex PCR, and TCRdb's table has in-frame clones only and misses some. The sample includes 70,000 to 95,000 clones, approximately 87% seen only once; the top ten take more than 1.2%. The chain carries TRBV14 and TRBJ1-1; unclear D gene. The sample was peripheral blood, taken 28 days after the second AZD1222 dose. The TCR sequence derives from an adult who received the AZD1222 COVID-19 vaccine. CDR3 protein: CASSFMRGQTEAFF. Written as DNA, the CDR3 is TGTGCCAGCAGCTTCATGCGGGGTCAAACTGAAGCTTTCTTT.